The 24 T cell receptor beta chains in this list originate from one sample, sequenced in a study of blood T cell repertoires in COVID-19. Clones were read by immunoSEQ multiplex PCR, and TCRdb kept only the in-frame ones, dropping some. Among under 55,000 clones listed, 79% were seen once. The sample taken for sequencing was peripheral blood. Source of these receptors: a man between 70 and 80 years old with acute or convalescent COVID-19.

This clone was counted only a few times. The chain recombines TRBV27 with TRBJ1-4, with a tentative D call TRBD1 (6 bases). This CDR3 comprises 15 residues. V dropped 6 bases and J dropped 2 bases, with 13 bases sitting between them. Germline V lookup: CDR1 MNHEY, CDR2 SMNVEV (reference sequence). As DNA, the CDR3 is TGTGCCAGCAGGCCAGGGGTGTCCACTAATGAAAAACTGTTTTTT. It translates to CASRPGVSTNEKLFF.

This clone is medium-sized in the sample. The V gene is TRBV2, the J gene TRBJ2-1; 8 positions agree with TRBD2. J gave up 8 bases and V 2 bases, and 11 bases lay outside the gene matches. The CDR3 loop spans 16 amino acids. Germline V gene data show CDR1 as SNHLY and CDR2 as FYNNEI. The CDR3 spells CASSENAGGSSDEQFF. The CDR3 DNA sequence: TGTGCCAGCAGTGAAAACGCGGGAGGCTCATCCGATGAGCAGTTCTTC.

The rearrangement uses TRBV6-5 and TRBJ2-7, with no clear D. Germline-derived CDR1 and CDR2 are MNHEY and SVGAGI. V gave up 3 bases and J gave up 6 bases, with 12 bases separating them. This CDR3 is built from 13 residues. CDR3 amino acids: CASSYKPSGEQYF. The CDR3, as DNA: TGTGCCAGCAGTTATAAGCCATCGGGCGAGCAGTACTTC.

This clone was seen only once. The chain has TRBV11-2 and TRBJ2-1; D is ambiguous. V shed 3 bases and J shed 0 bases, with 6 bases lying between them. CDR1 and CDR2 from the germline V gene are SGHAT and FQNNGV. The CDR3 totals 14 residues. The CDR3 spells CASSFPSSYNEQFF. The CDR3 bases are TGTGCCAGCAGCTTCCCTAGCTCCTACAATGAGCAGTTCTTC.

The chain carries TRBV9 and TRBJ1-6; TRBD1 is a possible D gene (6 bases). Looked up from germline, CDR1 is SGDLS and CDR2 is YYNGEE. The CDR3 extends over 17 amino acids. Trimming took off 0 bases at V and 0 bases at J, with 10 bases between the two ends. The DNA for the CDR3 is TGTGCCAGCAGCGTAGAGGGGGGGAGCTCCTATAATTCACCCCTCCACTTT. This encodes CASSVEGGSSYNSPLHF.

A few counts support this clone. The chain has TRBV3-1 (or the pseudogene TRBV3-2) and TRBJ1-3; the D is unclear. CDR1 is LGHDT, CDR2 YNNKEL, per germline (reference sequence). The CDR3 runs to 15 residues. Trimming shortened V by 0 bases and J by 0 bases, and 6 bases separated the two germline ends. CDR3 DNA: TGTGCCAGCAGCCAAGAATCAGGCTCTGGAAACACCATATATTTT. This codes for CASSQESGSGNTIYF.

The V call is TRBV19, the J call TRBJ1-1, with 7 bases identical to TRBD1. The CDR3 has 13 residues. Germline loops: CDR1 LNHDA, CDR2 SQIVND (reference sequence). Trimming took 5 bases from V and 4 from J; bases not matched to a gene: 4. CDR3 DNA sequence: TGTGCCAGTAGTCTGACAGGGAGCACTGAAGCTTTCTTT. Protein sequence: CASSLTGSTEAFF.

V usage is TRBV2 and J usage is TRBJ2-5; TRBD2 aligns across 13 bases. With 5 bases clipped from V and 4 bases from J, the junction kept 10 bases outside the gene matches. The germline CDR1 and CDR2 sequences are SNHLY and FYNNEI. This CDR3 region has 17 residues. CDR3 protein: CASSTGTSGNRVETQYF. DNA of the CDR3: TGTGCCAGCAGTACCGGGACTAGCGGGAACCGGGTAGAGACCCAGTACTTC.

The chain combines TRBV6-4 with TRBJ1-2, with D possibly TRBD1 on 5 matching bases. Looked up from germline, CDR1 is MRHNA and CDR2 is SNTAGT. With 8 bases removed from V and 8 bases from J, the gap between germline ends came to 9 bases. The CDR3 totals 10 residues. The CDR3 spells CASPGGGYTF. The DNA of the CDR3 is TGTGCCAGCCCCGGGGGAGGCTACACCTTC.

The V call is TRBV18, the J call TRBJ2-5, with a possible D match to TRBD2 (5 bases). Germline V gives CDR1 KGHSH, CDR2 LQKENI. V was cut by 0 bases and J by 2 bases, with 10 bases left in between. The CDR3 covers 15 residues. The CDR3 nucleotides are TGTGCCAGCTCACCACCGGACTCCCCGCAAGAGACCCAGTACTTC. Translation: CASSPPDSPQETQYF.

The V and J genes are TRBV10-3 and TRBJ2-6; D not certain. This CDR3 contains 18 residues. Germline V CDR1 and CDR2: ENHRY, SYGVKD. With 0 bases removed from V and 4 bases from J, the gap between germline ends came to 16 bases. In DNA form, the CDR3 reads TGTGCCATCAGTGAGTCGTTAATCGACGGAGCCGGGGCCAACGTCCTGACTTTC. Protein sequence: CAISESLIDGAGANVLTF.

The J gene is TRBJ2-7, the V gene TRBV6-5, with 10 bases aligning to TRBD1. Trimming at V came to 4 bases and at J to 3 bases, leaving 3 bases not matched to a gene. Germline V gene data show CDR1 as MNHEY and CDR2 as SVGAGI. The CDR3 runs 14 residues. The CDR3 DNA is TGTGCCAGCAGTTTCCGGACAGGGGGCTACGAGCAGTACTTC. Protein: CASSFRTGGYEQYF.

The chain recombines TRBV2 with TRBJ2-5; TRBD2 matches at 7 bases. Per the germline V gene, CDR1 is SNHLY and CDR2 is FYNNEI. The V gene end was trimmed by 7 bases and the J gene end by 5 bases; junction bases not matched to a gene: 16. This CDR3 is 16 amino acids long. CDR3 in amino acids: CASTLRGGVLGETQYF. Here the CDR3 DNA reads TGTGCCAGCACCCTACGGGGAGGGGTTTTAGGGGAGACCCAGTACTTC.

CDR3 region: CASSRGTGSGELFF. Here the CDR3 DNA reads TGTGCCAGCAGCCGTGGGACAGGGTCCGGGGAGCTGTTTTTT. The V gene is TRBV7-8, the J gene TRBJ2-2; 9 bases are a match to TRBD1. V dropped 5 bases and J dropped 6; count of bases not matched to a gene: 4. The CDR3 runs to 14 residues. Germline CDR1 reads SGHVS; CDR2 reads FQNEAQ.

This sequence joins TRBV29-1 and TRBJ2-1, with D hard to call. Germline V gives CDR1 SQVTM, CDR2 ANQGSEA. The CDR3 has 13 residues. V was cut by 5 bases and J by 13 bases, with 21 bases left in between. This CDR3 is CSVISGISGEQFF. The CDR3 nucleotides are TGCAGCGTTATCTCGGGTATCTCGGGTGAACAGTTCTTC.

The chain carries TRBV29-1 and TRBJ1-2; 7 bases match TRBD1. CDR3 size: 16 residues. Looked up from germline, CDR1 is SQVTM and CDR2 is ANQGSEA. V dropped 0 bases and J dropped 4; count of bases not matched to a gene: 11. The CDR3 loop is CSVEDQEGAGFYGYTF. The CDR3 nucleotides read TGCAGCGTTGAAGATCAAGAGGGGGCGGGGTTCTATGGCTACACCTTC. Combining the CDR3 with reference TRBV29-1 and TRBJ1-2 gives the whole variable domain SAVISQKPSRDICQRGTSLTIQCQVDSQVTMMFWYRQQPGQSLTLIATANQGSEATYESGFVIDKFPISRPNLTFSTLTVSNMSPEDSSIYLCSVEDQEGAGFYGYTFGSGTRLTVV.

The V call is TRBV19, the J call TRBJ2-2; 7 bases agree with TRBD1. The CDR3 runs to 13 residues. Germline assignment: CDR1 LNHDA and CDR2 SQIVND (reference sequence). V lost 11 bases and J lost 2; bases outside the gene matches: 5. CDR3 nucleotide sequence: TGTGCCGTCCGGGACAGAAACACCGGGGAGCTGTTTTTT. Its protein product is CAVRDRNTGELFF.

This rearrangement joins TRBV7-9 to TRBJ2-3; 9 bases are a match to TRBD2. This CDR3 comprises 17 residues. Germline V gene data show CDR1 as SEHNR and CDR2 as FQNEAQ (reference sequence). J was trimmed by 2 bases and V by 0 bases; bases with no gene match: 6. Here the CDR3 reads CASSLAHGGRATDTQYF. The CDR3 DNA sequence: TGTGCCAGCAGCTTAGCGCATGGCGGGAGGGCCACAGATACGCAGTATTTT. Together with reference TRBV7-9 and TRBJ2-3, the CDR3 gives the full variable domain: DTGVSQNPRHKITKRGQNVTFRCDPISEHNRLYWYRQTLGQGPEFLTYFQNEAQLEKSRLLSDRFSAERPKGSFSTLEIQRTEQGDSAMYLCASSLAHGGRATDTQYFGPGTRLTVL.

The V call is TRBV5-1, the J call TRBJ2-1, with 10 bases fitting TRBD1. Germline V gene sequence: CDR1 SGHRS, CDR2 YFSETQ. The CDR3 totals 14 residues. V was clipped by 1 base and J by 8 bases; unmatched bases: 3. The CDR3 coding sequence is TGCGCCAGCAGCTTGATCGGGACAGGGGATGAGCAGTTCTTC. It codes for CASSLIGTGDEQFF.

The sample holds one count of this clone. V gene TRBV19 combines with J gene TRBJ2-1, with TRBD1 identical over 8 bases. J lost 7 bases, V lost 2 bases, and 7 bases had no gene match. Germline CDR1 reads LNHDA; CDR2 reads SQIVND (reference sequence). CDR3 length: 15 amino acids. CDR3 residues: CASSIPQGGRNEQFF. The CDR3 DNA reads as TGTGCCAGTAGTATACCACAGGGGGGCAGGAATGAGCAGTTCTTC.

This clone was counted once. CDR3 DNA: TGTGCCAGCAGCTTCACAGGGGGCGCTGGGTCGGATACGCAGTATTTT. Its translation is CASSFTGGAGSDTQYF. J is TRBJ2-3 and V is TRBV9; TRBD1 matches 9 bases. The length of the CDR3 is 16 residues. CDR1 and CDR2 (germline): SGDLS, YYNGEE. After removal of 4 bases from V and 6 bases from J, the junction contained 12 bases not matched to a gene.

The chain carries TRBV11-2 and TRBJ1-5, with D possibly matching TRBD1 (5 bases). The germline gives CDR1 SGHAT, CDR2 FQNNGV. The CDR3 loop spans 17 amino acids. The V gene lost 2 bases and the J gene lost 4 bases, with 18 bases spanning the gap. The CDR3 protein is CASSLYRPGRPNQPQHF. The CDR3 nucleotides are TGTGCCAGCAGCTTATATCGTCCAGGGAGGCCTAATCAGCCCCAGCATTTT.

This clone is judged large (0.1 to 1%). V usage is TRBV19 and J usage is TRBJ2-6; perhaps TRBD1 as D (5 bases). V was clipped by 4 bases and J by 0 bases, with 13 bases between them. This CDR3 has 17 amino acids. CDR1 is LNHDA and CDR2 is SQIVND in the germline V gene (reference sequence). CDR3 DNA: TGTGCCAGTAGTAGCCAGGGCGATCTCTCTGGGGCCAACGTCCTGACTTTC. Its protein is CASSSQGDLSGANVLTF.

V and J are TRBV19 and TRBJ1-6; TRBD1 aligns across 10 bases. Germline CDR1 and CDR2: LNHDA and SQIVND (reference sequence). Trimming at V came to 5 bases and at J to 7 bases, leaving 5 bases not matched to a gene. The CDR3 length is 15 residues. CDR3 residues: CASSPTDRGNSPLHF. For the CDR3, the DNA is TGTGCCAGTAGTCCGACGGACAGGGGGAATTCACCCCTCCACTTT.